These 18 T cell receptor beta chains originate from one sample sequenced in a study of blood T cell repertoires in COVID-19. Some clones are missing from TCRdb's copy, which holds only in-frame ones; the method was immunoSEQ multiplex PCR. The sample shows roughly 250,000 clones, 87% of them seen only once. The sample was PBMCs or T cells enriched from blood (not recorded which). These receptors originate from a woman younger than 45 with acute COVID-19.

The chain couples TRBV6-5 to TRBJ1-4, with 9 bases lining up with TRBD1. Germline assignment: CDR1 MNHEY and CDR2 SVGAGI. V lost 8 bases to trimming and J lost 5 bases; unmatched junction nucleotides: 6. The CDR3 covers 14 residues. CDR3 sequence (DNA): TGTGCCAGCTCCGGACAGGGGCCGAATGAAAAACTGTTTTTT. Translation gives CASSGQGPNEKLFF.

The chain has TRBV14 and TRBJ1-1; 8 bases map to TRBD1. The germline V gene has CDR1 SGHDN and CDR2 FVKESK. The CDR3 extends over 13 amino acids. With V trimmed by 9 bases and J by 5 bases, 8 bases remained unmatched. CDR3 amino acids: CASTKDRATEAFF. CDR3 sequence (DNA): TGTGCCAGTACTAAGGACAGGGCGACTGAAGCTTTCTTT.

The chain uses TRBV7-9 and TRBJ1-1, with D unresolved. The ends were cut back, 3 bases at V and 4 bases at J, with 15 bases in the middle. This CDR3 comprises 15 residues. The V gene's germline CDR1 is SEHNR and CDR2 FQNEAQ (reference sequence). CDR3 sequence: CASSFLGRTGTEAFF. DNA for the CDR3: TGTGCCAGCAGCTTCCTCGGGAGGACGGGCACTGAAGCTTTCTTT.

The chain carries TRBV19 and TRBJ1-3, with D hard to call. Trimming removed 7 bases from V and 7 bases from J, with 14 bases in between. Germline V CDR1 and CDR2: LNHDA, SQIVND (reference sequence). The CDR3 runs 13 residues. The CDR3 here is CASTPGGRNTIYF. CDR3 nucleotide sequence: TGTGCCAGTACCCCCGGCGGGCGTAACACCATATATTTT.

This clone was recorded once. Compared with germline, one end of the junction differs, possibly owing to a read error. The chain is built from TRBV11-2 and TRBJ1-2; the D is unclear. The germline V gene encodes CDR1 SGHAT and CDR2 FQNNGV. This CDR3 is 15 amino acids long. The CDR3 spells CASSVEERLSYGYTF. The CDR3 DNA reads TGTGCCAGCAGCGTAGAGGAGCGGTTAAGCTATGGCTACACCTTC.

This clone was seen more than once but under ten times. The V call is TRBV19, the J call TRBJ1-1; D perhaps matches TRBD1 (5 bases). Germline V gives CDR1 LNHDA, CDR2 SQIVND (reference sequence). The CDR3 spans 14 residues. Trimming pared 7 bases from V and 1 base from J, leaving 13 bases between. CDR3 DNA: TGTGCCAGTACCCCGGGACTCTCGAACACTGAAGCTTTCTTT. As protein: CASTPGLSNTEAFF.

The V call is TRBV25-1, the J call TRBJ2-1, with D possibly being TRBD1 (5 bases). The CDR3 extends over 13 amino acids. Per germline, CDR1 MGHDK and CDR2 SYGVNS. V was shortened by 4 bases and J by 10 bases, with 14 bases between the two germline ends. This CDR3 reads CASSGVLGVEQFF. The DNA for the CDR3 is TGTGCCAGCAGTGGGGTCTTAGGGGTCGAGCAGTTCTTC.

The genes are TRBV6-5 and TRBJ2-7; 7 nucleotides line up with TRBD2. J gave up 4 bases and V 5 bases, and 2 bases lay outside the gene matches. Germline V gene sequence: CDR1 MNHEY, CDR2 SVGAGI. The CDR3 runs 12 residues. CDR3: CASSPGGYEQYF. As DNA, the CDR3 is TGTGCCAGCAGTCCGGGGGGTTACGAGCAGTACTTC.

CDR3 sequence: CASSRGQTYEQYF. The CDR3 DNA follows: TGTGCCAGCTCACGCGGACAGACCTACGAGCAGTACTTC. The genes are TRBV18 and TRBJ2-7; D perhaps matches TRBD1 (6 bases). Trimming left V 4 bases short and J 2 bases short, with 9 bases between. The length of the CDR3 is 13 residues. The germline gives CDR1 KGHSH, CDR2 LQKENI.

This rearrangement joins TRBV4-1 to TRBJ1-4; D is ambiguous. V was clipped by 0 bases and J by 7 bases, with 12 bases between them. The CDR3 contains 15 residues. The germline V gene encodes CDR1 MGHRA and CDR2 YSYEKL. CDR3 DNA sequence: TGCGCCAGCAGCCAAGATTTGCAGGAACCTGAAAAACTGTTTTTT. Protein: CASSQDLQEPEKLFF.

The chain couples TRBV4-1 to TRBJ1-1; weak D call: TRBD1 (5 bases). V dropped 4 bases and J dropped 6 bases, with 24 bases sitting between them. CDR1 is MGHRA and CDR2 is YSYEKL in the germline V gene. This CDR3 comprises 17 residues. CDR3 protein: CASSPPYFDTGNAEAFF. As DNA, the CDR3 is TGCGCCAGCAGCCCCCCTTACTTTGACACAGGAAATGCTGAAGCTTTCTTT.

The chain has TRBV5-4 and TRBJ2-1, with 7 bases identical to TRBD2. Germline V gene sequence: CDR1 SGHNT, CDR2 YYREEE (reference sequence). CDR3 length: 15 residues. With 0 bases clipped from V and 5 bases from J, the junction kept 5 bases outside the gene matches. The CDR3, as DNA: TGTGCCAGCAGCTTGGAGGCTAGCGGACACAATGAGCAGTTCTTC. Translating it yields CASSLEASGHNEQFF.

The genes are TRBV27 and TRBJ1-3; the D is unclear. The germline gives CDR1 MNHEY, CDR2 SMNVEV (reference sequence). Trimming pared 5 bases from V and 0 bases from J, leaving 20 bases between. This CDR3 contains 18 residues. In DNA form, the CDR3 reads TGTGCCAGCAGTGCTTACCCGCCGCGGGGAAGCTCTGGAAACACCATATATTTT. Encoded protein: CASSAYPPRGSSGNTIYF.

The chain couples TRBV12-3 or TRBV12-4 to TRBJ1-5; D is possibly TRBD1 (6 bases). V lost 8 bases, J lost 5 bases, and 13 bases lay in between. This CDR3 spans 13 amino acids. The CDR3 DNA is TGTGCCAGCGCAGGGACACTTCATCAGCCCCAGCATTTT. This translates into CASAGTLHQPQHF.

This sequence joins TRBV5-6 and TRBJ2-5, with D tentatively TRBD2 (6 bases). Trimming left V 0 bases short and J 1 base short, with 10 bases between. The germline gives CDR1 SGHDT, CDR2 YYEEEE. CDR3 length: 15 residues. The CDR3 nucleotides are TGTGCCAGCAGCTTGGTTAGCGGCCTCCAAGAGACCCAGTACTTC. This sequence encodes CASSLVSGLQETQYF.

The rearrangement joins TRBV9 to TRBJ2-1; 7 nucleotides line up with TRBD2. Germline V gene data show CDR1 as SGDLS and CDR2 as YYNGEE. The V gene end was trimmed by 3 bases and the J gene end by 3 bases; junction bases not matched to a gene: 9. This CDR3 has 16 amino acids. In DNA, the CDR3 is TGTGCCAGCAGCGAGGCGTACGGCGGGGGCTACAATGAGCAGTTCTTC. This translates into CASSEAYGGGYNEQFF.

There are a few counts of this clone. The V and J genes are TRBV7-2 and TRBJ2-5, with 9 bases identical to TRBD2. CDR3 length: 16 amino acids. Germline loops: CDR1 SGHTA, CDR2 FQGNSA. V shed 2 bases, J shed 5 bases, and the junction held 9 bases outside the gene matches. The CDR3 nucleotides are TGTGCCAGCAGCTTACTACAGCGGGGGGCCCGGGAGACCCAGTACTTC. Translating gives CASSLLQRGARETQYF.

This chain joins TRBV7-2 and TRBJ1-5; D is unclear. The CDR3 has 14 amino acids. The germline V and J ends were trimmed by 5 bases and 4 bases, with 12 bases remaining between them. Per germline, CDR1 SGHTA and CDR2 FQGNSA. CDR3 coding DNA: TGTGCCAGCAGCACGGACTTACTAAATCAGCCCCAGCATTTT. It translates to CASSTDLLNQPQHF.